Listed below are T cell receptor beta chains from one sample, sequenced in a study of T cells in Graves' hyperthyroidism and ophthalmopathy. TCRdb ran MiXCR on the multiplex PCR reads and lists one entry per CDR3 protein. Here the sample spans under 400,000 distinct CDR3 sequences, 15% being singletons. The specimen sequenced was blood. These receptors were obtained from an older woman with Graves' ophthalmopathy. Each CDR3 is given with its conserved first and last residue. The D gene is left open where the match is weak. Rows give clone size only sometimes, using once, few, many, or a class for an expanded clone.

cdr3_nt	cdr3_aa	clone_size	j_call	v_call	d_call
TGTGCCAGCTCTAGTACTAGCGGGCACAATGAGCAGTTCTTC	CASSSTSGHNEQFF	few	TRBJ2-1	TRBV3-1	TRBD2
TGTGCCAGCAGCTTAACTAGCGGGAGACAAGATACGCAGTATTTT	CASSLTSGRQDTQYF	many	TRBJ2-3	TRBV5-4	TRBD2
TGCGCCAGCAGCTTGGACAGGGACGGGACAGATACGCAGTATTTT	CASSLDRDGTDTQYF	NA	TRBJ2-3	TRBV5-1	NA
TGTGCCAGCACCGCAGGAGATCAGCCCCAGCATTTT	CASTAGDQPQHF	NA	TRBJ1-5	TRBV6-1	NA
TGTGCCAGCAGTTACCTGGACGGAAGCTCTGGAAACACCATATATTTT	CASSYLDGSSGNTIYF	many	TRBJ1-3	TRBV12-3/TRBV12-4	NA
TGTGCCAGCAGTGTACTACAGGGGGCGCTTATTGATGGCTACACCTTC	CASSVLQGALIDGYTF	NA	TRBJ1-2	TRBV2	TRBD1
TGCGCCAGCAGCGCAGACAGGTTTAACACTGAAGCTTTCTTT	CASSADRFNTEAFF	many	TRBJ1-1	TRBV5-1	NA
TGCAGCGTTGAAGAAGGGCAGGGGCGAAGATACAATGAGCAGTTCTTC	CSVEEGQGRRYNEQFF	few	TRBJ2-1	TRBV29-1	NA
TGTGCCAGCAGCCGACAGGGGCTCGACTATGGCTACACCTTC	CASSRQGLDYGYTF	many	TRBJ1-2	TRBV12-3/TRBV12-4	TRBD1
TGCAGTGCCCACTTCCCTGGCGGCTACAATGAGCAGTTCTTC	CSAHFPGGYNEQFF	once	TRBJ2-1	TRBV20-1	NA
TGTGCCAGCAGGTTACCCTACAGGGCCTCGAACACCGGGGAGCTGTTTTTT	CASRLPYRASNTGELFF	many	TRBJ2-2	TRBV28	NA
TGCAGTGCTAGAGAGGCTAGCGGGAGCCACGAGCAGTACTTC	CSAREASGSHEQYF	many	TRBJ2-7	TRBV20-1	TRBD2